Listed here is a single T cell receptor (beta chain). It lacks a known antigen. Base qualities are not recorded, but no much larger clone differs from it by a single base. These data belong to a study of blood T cell repertoires in COVID-19 (TCRdb year 2020). Notes on the research overall: Collaborator samples came from the United States, Italy and Spain and covered acute and convalescent phases of COVID-19. The material from the prospective study consisted of cDNA or gDNA derived from T cells, B-cell-depleted T cells, or PBMCs. Subjects who had been exposed to COVID-19, were actively infected with it, or had recovered from it provided the deeply sampled blood TCRbeta repertoires that made up the dataset. The repertoires were released in a freely available public database meant as a resource for research on the immune response to SARS-CoV-2. Samples came from the ongoing ImmuneRACE study (first 160 participants) plus 1,254 subjects from 6 global collaborators. A de-identified subject ID, COVID-19 status, age in years and sex were almost always included in the sample metadata. Where available, HLA class I and class II types were taken from metadata supplied by the sample provider and were not determined by assay-based typing.

What the authors observed across the whole study: How much clinical and demographic metadata was included differed by source and by participant, and the metadata was provided uncurated.

The immunoSEQ Assay, a bias-controlled multiplex PCR, was used to amplify TCRbeta CDR3 regions from genomic DNA. As for the original processing: The number of nucleated cells in each sample was estimated by amplification of reference gene primers within the assay. To quantify the absolute abundance of each unique TCRbeta CDR3 rearrangement, sequence reads were collapsed and filtered. For each sample, productive Simpson clonality was calculated as the square root of Simpson's diversity index across productive rearrangements. Not all clones reach the TCRdb copy of this immuneACCESS table, which keeps in-frame sequences only. Checked studies attribute under half of the gap to unresolved V genes and leave the rest unexplained. V and J calls and clone size are as listed in that table; D and trimming were resolved from the DNA. This sample gives about 35,000 clones in total; about 81% of them show up just once. 35% to 50% of the sample goes to the ten largest clones.

V is reduced by 5 bases and J by 4 bases, leaving a spacing of 9 bases between them. The CDR3 goes from the cysteine to the phenylalanine over 13 residues. Of the read, only the CDR3 DNA is kept; its 39 bases are in frame from base 1. For CDR1 and CDR2, the germline V gene lists SNHLY and FYNNEI. Whole blood was collected in K2EDTA tubes by collaborating institutions according to the institutions' own protocols. For TCRbeta analysis, collaborators shipped samples in one of three forms: frozen whole blood, isolated PBMCs, or DNA extracted from either of those sample types. The sequencing sample was made of peripheral blood. This chain is built from TRBV2 and TRBJ2-1; TRBD2 is possibly the D segment (6 matching bases). This TCR came from a human donor in a cohort sampled during active or convalescent COVID-19. The donor label of this sample is uncertain. The bases read TGTGCCAGCAGTTTGACTAGTTACAATGAGCAGTTCTTC. Translated, it reads CASSLTSYNEQFF. Full variable domain (CDR3 extended with the reference TRBV2 and TRBJ2-1 proteins): EPEVTQTPSHQVTQMGQEVILRCVPISNHLYFYWYRQILGQKVEFLVSFYNNEISEKSEIFDDQFSVERPDGSNFTLKIRSTKLEDSAMYFCASSLTSYNEQFFGPGTRLTVL.